Listed below are T cell receptor beta chains from one sample, sequenced in a study of monozygotic twins with inflammatory bowel disease. TCRdb reprocessed the 5' RACE reads; each CDR3 protein has one entry and no DNA is given. Its table records about 450,000 distinct CDR3 sequences. Sequencing was carried out using blood. These receptors were collected from a human donor with ulcerative colitis or Crohn's disease, or a healthy co-twin of an affected twin (not recorded which). CDR3s include the opening cysteine and the closing phenylalanine or tryptophan.

v_call: TRBV12-3/TRBV12-4; j_call: TRBJ1-2; cdr3_aa: CASSWGGPLYGYTF
v_call: TRBV6-1; j_call: TRBJ2-2; cdr3_aa: CASSRDSANTGELFF
v_call: TRBV3-1; j_call: TRBJ1-1; cdr3_aa: CASSPTWRDRVNTEAFF
v_call: TRBV7-9; j_call: TRBJ2-5; cdr3_aa: CASSQPGLAGETQYF
v_call: TRBV5-1; j_call: TRBJ2-3; cdr3_aa: CASSLNLRRADTQYF
v_call: TRBV10-3; j_call: TRBJ2-3; cdr3_aa: CAISESSQGPPFETQYF
v_call: TRBV5-6; j_call: TRBJ1-5; cdr3_aa: CASSLWQGNQPQHF
v_call: TRBV20-1; j_call: TRBJ2-5; cdr3_aa: CSNIHPSGQETQYF
v_call: TRBV11-2; j_call: TRBJ2-3; cdr3_aa: CASSSGLAGEKPDTQYF
v_call: TRBV6-1; j_call: TRBJ1-2; cdr3_aa: CASSLLTGGGDGYTF
v_call: TRBV7-2; j_call: TRBJ1-2; cdr3_aa: CASSSQATMGYGYTF
v_call: TRBV6-1; j_call: TRBJ2-7; cdr3_aa: CASSEIGTGSYEQYF
v_call: TRBV5-1; j_call: TRBJ2-7; cdr3_aa: CASSPTTGPSTEQYF
v_call: TRBV5-1; j_call: TRBJ2-7; cdr3_aa: CASSLTAVSYEQYF
v_call: TRBV29-1; j_call: TRBJ2-1; cdr3_aa: CSYDGWSYNEQFF
v_call: TRBV30; j_call: TRBJ1-4; cdr3_aa: CAWSNLGQAEEKLFF
v_call: TRBV7-2; j_call: TRBJ2-7; cdr3_aa: CASSETGFYSYEQYF
v_call: TRBV12-3/TRBV12-4; j_call: TRBJ2-1; cdr3_aa: CASGATGIGEQFF
v_call: TRBV29-1; j_call: TRBJ2-4; cdr3_aa: CSVGEGGRAKNIQYF
v_call: TRBV5-1; j_call: TRBJ2-2; cdr3_aa: CASSLEGSRAGELFF
v_call: TRBV6-5; j_call: TRBJ2-7; cdr3_aa: CASSYQQGRNEQYF
v_call: TRBV12-3/TRBV12-4; j_call: TRBJ2-5; cdr3_aa: CASSLTTGGGQETQYF
v_call: TRBV6-1; j_call: TRBJ2-1; cdr3_aa: CASRGSRTGENNEQFF
v_call: TRBV3-1; j_call: TRBJ2-1; cdr3_aa: CASSQAGQEQFF
v_call: TRBV7-2; j_call: TRBJ2-5; cdr3_aa: CASTAGGKETQYF
v_call: TRBV7-6; j_call: TRBJ2-1; cdr3_aa: CASSRGAQGIDEQFF
v_call: TRBV30; j_call: TRBJ2-5; cdr3_aa: CAWGDREETQYF
v_call: TRBV25-1; j_call: TRBJ2-1; cdr3_aa: CASSSLVVNEQFF
v_call: TRBV13; j_call: TRBJ2-3; cdr3_aa: CASTRRQGSSDTQYF
v_call: TRBV7-2; j_call: TRBJ2-5; cdr3_aa: CASSPGPVQETQYF
v_call: TRBV23-1; j_call: TRBJ1-1; cdr3_aa: CASSPVRAEAEAFF
v_call: TRBV18; j_call: TRBJ2-3; cdr3_aa: CASSPRTGVADTQYF
v_call: TRBV5-1; j_call: TRBJ2-1; cdr3_aa: CASSLSTSGVYGGFF
v_call: TRBV6-5; j_call: TRBJ1-2; cdr3_aa: CASKETGGYTF
v_call: TRBV9; j_call: TRBJ2-1; cdr3_aa: CASSVEGGSGNEQFF
v_call: TRBV2; j_call: TRBJ1-2; cdr3_aa: CASMIQPPNYGYTF
v_call: TRBV5-1; j_call: TRBJ2-5; cdr3_aa: CASSLAGQGGETQYF
v_call: TRBV10-3; j_call: TRBJ2-1; cdr3_aa: CAISGGDNEQFF
v_call: TRBV19; j_call: TRBJ1-2; cdr3_aa: CASSINRAYGYTF
v_call: TRBV27; j_call: TRBJ2-2; cdr3_aa: CASSPRSGDTGELFF